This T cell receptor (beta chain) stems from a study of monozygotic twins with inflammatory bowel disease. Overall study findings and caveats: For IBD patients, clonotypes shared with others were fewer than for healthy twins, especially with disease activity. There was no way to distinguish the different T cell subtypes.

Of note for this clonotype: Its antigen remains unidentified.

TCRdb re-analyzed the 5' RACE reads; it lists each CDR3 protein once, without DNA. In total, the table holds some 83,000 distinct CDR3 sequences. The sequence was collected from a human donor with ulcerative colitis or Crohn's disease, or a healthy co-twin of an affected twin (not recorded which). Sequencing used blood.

The chain's CDR3 is CSVATGEIYGYTF. The V and J genes are TRBV29-1 and TRBJ1-2; the TCRdb call, TRBD1, lacks DNA for checking. In germline, CDR1 is SQVTM, CDR2 ANQGSEA. The CDR3 is made up of 13 amino acids.